A single sample gave rise to the 8 T cell receptor beta chains below, sequenced in a study of PD-1 blockade in mismatch repair-deficient tumors. TCRdb's copy holds only in-frame clones and misses some; the assay was immunoSEQ multiplex PCR. The sample holds about 34,000 clones, around 80% seen once. This specimen was PBMCs, taken 6 to 7 weeks after starting pembrolizumab. Receptors were obtained from an adult with mismatch repair-deficient cancer.

This sequence joins TRBV12-5 and TRBJ2-1; 7 bases fit TRBD1. CDR3 length equals 14 residues. V was clipped by 5 bases and J by 5 bases; unmatched bases: 6. CDR1 is LGHNT and CDR2 is FRNRAP in the germline V gene. DNA of the CDR3: TGTGCTAGTGGTCCCGGGACAGACAACAATGAGCAGTTCTTC. Translated: CASGPGTDNNEQFF.

The chain carries TRBV5-1 and TRBJ1-1, with unresolved D. Germline V lookup: CDR1 SGHRS, CDR2 YFSETQ. Trimming removed 4 bases at V and 1 base at J, with 11 bases between. The CDR3 is made up of 14 amino acids. CDR3 residues: CASSLRGGNTEAFF. CDR3 in DNA: TGCGCCAGCAGCCTTCGAGGAGGGAACACTGAAGCTTTCTTT.

This chain joins TRBV5-1 and TRBJ1-5; 9 bases fit TRBD1. V lost 4 bases, J lost 6 bases, and 5 bases stayed unmatched. CDR1 and CDR2 from the germline V gene are SGHRS and YFSETQ. This CDR3 spans 14 amino acids. This CDR3 is CASSPGQGTQPQHF. Here the CDR3 DNA reads TGCGCCAGCAGCCCCGGACAGGGGACTCAGCCCCAGCATTTT.

This clone was observed a handful of times. V and J are TRBV19 and TRBJ1-2; D is undetermined. Germline V gene data show CDR1 as LNHDA and CDR2 as SQIVND (reference sequence). The CDR3 covers 13 residues. V was pared by 4 bases and J by 2 bases, with 8 bases between. This CDR3 reads CASSTPPNYGYTF. The DNA of the CDR3 is TGTGCCAGTAGTACCCCTCCGAACTATGGCTACACCTTC. The variable domain in full, with the rest retrieved from reference TRBV19 and TRBJ1-2, is DGGITQSPKYLFRKEGQNVTLSCEQNLNHDAMYWYRQDPGQGLRLIYYSQIVNDFQKGDIAEGYSVSREKKESFPLTVTSAQKNPTAFYLCASSTPPNYGYTFGSGTRLTVV.

In this sample, this clone turned up once. The chain joins TRBV6-7 to TRBJ2-3, with D uncertain. TRBV6-7 is sorted into the ORF group, with uncertain function. The CDR3 runs to 16 residues. Trimming shortened V by 8 bases and J by 3 bases, and 21 bases separated the two germline ends. DNA for the CDR3: TGTGCCAGCCTTCTTCGAGAGGCGGCCTTAACAGATACGCAGTATTTT. This codes for CASLLREAALTDTQYF.

This clone has just one count. V gene TRBV25-1 combines with J gene TRBJ2-2; 11 bases agree with TRBD1. The J segment lost 7 bases and the V segment lost 3 bases, leaving 10 bases of the junction unmatched. This CDR3 is built from 17 residues. The V gene's germline CDR1 is MGHDK and CDR2 SYGVNS. The CDR3 loop reads CASSDRDRGDAGGELFF. CDR3 sequence (DNA): TGTGCCAGCAGTGACCGGGACAGGGGGGATGCTGGCGGGGAGCTGTTTTTT.

The chain is built from TRBV9 and TRBJ2-3; D is unresolved. V gave up 0 bases and J gave up 4 bases, with 9 bases separating them. CDR3 size: 14 residues. Germline values: CDR1 SGDLS, CDR2 YYNGEE. Written as DNA, the CDR3 is TGTGCCAGCAGCGTAGGAGAGAGCGCAGATACGCAGTATTTT. It codes for CASSVGESADTQYF.

This clone came up a few times. The chain uses TRBV6-1 and TRBJ1-2; D is unresolved. The CDR3 covers 12 residues. CDR1 is MNHNS and CDR2 is SASEGT in the germline V gene. Deletions cut 8 bases from V and 1 base from J, with 8 bases between. CDR3 sequence reads: CASRGDNYGYTF. CDR3 nucleotide sequence: TGTGCCAGCCGCGGGGATAACTATGGCTACACCTTC.